Listed here are 31 T cell receptor beta chains from one sample, sequenced in a study of graft-versus-host responses after intestinal transplantation. Profiling relied on immunoSEQ multiplex PCR, and the TCRdb table lists in-frame clones only, not all of them. The sample lists 15,000 to 20,000 clones; around 87% were seen once. The sample here was bone marrow, taken less than 130 days after intestinal transplantation. Receptors were obtained from a human patient who received an intestinal transplant, so some T cells may come from the graft donor.

The chain couples TRBV7-2 to TRBJ1-3; D is unresolved. V lost 0 bases to trimming and J lost 1 base, with 7 bases between them. This CDR3 spans 15 amino acids. Germline V gene sequence: CDR1 SGHTA, CDR2 FQGNSA. CDR3 amino acids: CASSLAPASGNTIYF. The DNA of the CDR3 is TGTGCCAGCAGCTTAGCTCCAGCTTCTGGAAACACCATATATTTT.

The count of this clone is one. This rearrangement joins TRBV5-1 to TRBJ1-4; D is unclear. V was pared by 5 bases and J by 4 bases, with 6 bases between. The CDR3 totals 12 residues. From germline, CDR1 is SGHRS and CDR2 YFSETQ. The CDR3 protein is CASRGLNEKLFF. The CDR3 nucleotides read TGCGCCAGCAGGGGCCTTAATGAAAAACTGTTTTTT.

The chain links TRBV10-3 to TRBJ2-6; D is unresolved. V lost 8 bases and J lost 0, with 20 bases in between. CDR3 length: 18 residues. Germline CDR1 and CDR2: ENHRY and SYGVKD. DNA of the CDR3: TGTGCCATCGGGTTTGACGCCGCCCCCAACTCTGGGGCCAACGTCCTGACTTTC. As protein: CAIGFDAAPNSGANVLTF.

J is TRBJ1-2 and V is TRBV18; no clear D gene. The germline V gene encodes CDR1 KGHSH and CDR2 LQKENI. With 3 bases removed from V and 4 bases from J, the gap between germline ends came to 9 bases. This CDR3 has 13 residues. CDR3 DNA sequence: TGTGCCAGCTCACCGGATGACGTCTATGGCTACACCTTC. Translated, it gives CASSPDDVYGYTF. The entire variable domain, with the rest obtained from reference TRBV18 and TRBJ1-2, is as follows: NAGVMQNPRHLVRRRGQEARLRCSPMKGHSHVYWYRQLPEEGLKFMVYLQKENIIDESGMPKERFSAEFPKEGPSILRIQQVVRGDSAAYFCASSPDDVYGYTFGSGTRLTVV.

This chain joins TRBV6-1 and TRBJ2-1, with D possibly TRBD2 on 5 matching bases. V gave up 1 base and J gave up 3 bases, with 19 bases separating them. Looked up from germline, CDR1 is MNHNS and CDR2 is SASEGT. The CDR3 length is 18 residues. CDR3 coding DNA: TGTGCCAGCAGTGAAGTGACTATAACGGTCCTGAACTACAATGAGCAGTTCTTC. This translates into CASSEVTITVLNYNEQFF.

This chain links TRBV9 with TRBJ1-5; D is unresolved. V lost 4 bases and J lost 2, with 13 bases in between. Germline V gene lookup returns CDR1 SGDLS and CDR2 YYNGEE. The CDR3 contains 15 residues. CDR3: CASSMGSGGNQPQHF. The DNA of the CDR3 is TGTGCCAGCAGCATGGGGTCAGGCGGCAATCAGCCCCAGCATTTT.

The V gene is TRBV7-3, the J gene TRBJ1-5, with 9 bases lining up with TRBD1. This CDR3 has 15 amino acids. Germline V gene data show CDR1 as SGHTA and CDR2 as FQGTGA. The J segment lost 3 bases and the V segment lost 3 bases, leaving 3 bases of the junction unmatched. The CDR3 loop is CASSFGTGTNQPQHF. CDR3 DNA: TGTGCCAGCAGCTTTGGGACAGGGACCAATCAGCCCCAGCATTTT. Combining the CDR3 with reference TRBV7-3 and TRBJ1-5 gives the whole variable domain GAGVSQTPSNKVTEKGKYVELRCDPISGHTALYWYRQSLGQGPEFLIYFQGTGAADDSGLPNDRFFAVRPEGSVSTLKIQRTERGDSAVYLCASSFGTGTNQPQHFGDGTRLSIL.

The rearrangement joins TRBV9 to TRBJ2-7; possibly TRBD1 for D (5 bases). Trimming removed 2 bases at V and 6 bases at J, with 12 bases between. The CDR3 extends over 13 amino acids. CDR1 SGDLS and CDR2 YYNGEE come from the germline V gene. DNA of the CDR3: TGTGCCAGCAGCGTCCAGGGTTTTGGCGAGCAGTACTTC. Translation: CASSVQGFGEQYF.

The rearrangement uses TRBV11-2 and TRBJ2-1, with 8 bases aligning to TRBD2. The CDR3 is made up of 13 amino acids. CDR1 is SGHAT and CDR2 is FQNNGV in the germline V gene. Trimming removed 1 base from V and 14 bases from J; junction bases left unmatched: 7. The CDR3 is CASSLVTGGIKFF. CDR3 in DNA: TGTGCCAGCAGCTTAGTAACGGGGGGGATAAAGTTCTTC.

This clone was detected only once. V usage is TRBV5-6 and J usage is TRBJ1-2, with D hard to call. This CDR3 is built from 14 residues. The V and J ends lost 0 bases and 2 bases respectively, with 8 bases between them. Looked up from germline, CDR1 is SGHDT and CDR2 is YYEEEE. This chain's CDR3 is CASSLGGVNYGYTF. For the CDR3, the DNA is TGTGCCAGCAGCTTGGGCGGGGTCAACTATGGCTACACCTTC.

V is TRBV9 and J is TRBJ2-1; D gene uncertain. Trimming cost V 0 bases and J 5 bases, with 3 bases left between them. In germline, CDR1 is SGDLS, CDR2 YYNGEE. This CDR3 has 12 residues. CDR3 loop: CASSVGDNEQFF. CDR3 nucleotide sequence: TGTGCCAGCAGCGTAGGGGACAATGAGCAGTTCTTC.

The chain employs TRBV6-5 and TRBJ2-5, with TRBD2 as a possible D gene (6 bases). Germline lookup yields CDR1 MNHEY and CDR2 SVGAGI. This CDR3 has 12 amino acids. Trimming pared 11 bases from V and 5 bases from J, leaving 15 bases between. CDR3 sequence: CAAGRDGETQYF. Written as DNA, the CDR3 is TGTGCCGCGGGGCGGGACGGGGAGACCCAGTACTTC.

This rearrangement joins TRBV28 to TRBJ2-7, with no clear D. Germline CDR1 reads MDHEN; CDR2 reads SYDVKM. This CDR3 comprises 13 residues. V lost 3 bases, J lost 4 bases, and 10 bases lay in between. The CDR3 region has the DNA TGTGCCAGCAGTTTTCCAGCCCGGTACGAGCAGTACTTC. Translated, it gives CASSFPARYEQYF.

The chain has TRBV19 and TRBJ2-3, with a weak D call TRBD2 (6 bases). This CDR3 is 16 amino acids long. The germline gives CDR1 LNHDA, CDR2 SQIVND (reference sequence). The V and J ends lost 3 bases and 0 bases respectively, with 13 bases between them. CDR3 DNA sequence: TGTGCCAGTAGTATCCCGACTAGTTTGAGCACAGATACGCAGTATTTT. This encodes CASSIPTSLSTDTQYF. Full variable domain (outside the CDR3, taken from reference TRBV19 and TRBJ2-3): DGGITQSPKYLFRKEGQNVTLSCEQNLNHDAMYWYRQDPGQGLRLIYYSQIVNDFQKGDIAEGYSVSREKKESFPLTVTSAQKNPTAFYLCASSIPTSLSTDTQYFGPGTRLTVL.

The chain employs TRBV30 and TRBJ2-1, with unresolved D. CDR3 size: 11 residues. Trimming pared 3 bases from V and 6 bases from J, leaving 6 bases between. The V gene's germline CDR1 is GTSNPN and CDR2 SVGIG (reference sequence). CDR3 nucleotide sequence: TGTGCCTGGAGCGAATTCAATGAGCAGTTCTTC. Its translation: CAWSEFNEQFF. Full variable domain (outside the CDR3, taken from reference TRBV30 and TRBJ2-1): SQTIHQWPATLVQPVGSPLSLECTVEGTSNPNLYWYRQAAGRGLQLLFYSVGIGQISSEVPQNLSASRPQDRQFILSSKKLLLSDSGFYLCAWSEFNEQFFGPGTRLTVL.

The chain uses TRBV7-8 and TRBJ2-5; D may correspond to TRBD1 or TRBD2 (7 bases each). CDR3 length: 15 residues. With 5 bases removed from V and 4 bases from J, the gap between germline ends came to 17 bases. The germline CDR1 and CDR2 sequences are SGHVS and FQNEAQ. As DNA, the CDR3 is TGTGCCAGCAGCCGAAGGGAGGGGGCGGTAGAGACCCAGTACTTC. Encoded protein: CASSRREGAVETQYF.

This rearrangement joins TRBV13 to TRBJ1-4, with TRBD1 as a possible D gene (5 bases). The V end was cut by 6 bases, the J end by 3 bases, with 23 bases between. The CDR3 consists of 18 residues. The germline V gene has CDR1 PRHDT and CDR2 FYEKMQ (reference sequence). CDR3: CASRQTRTSRGANEKLFF. The CDR3 coding sequence is TGTGCCAGCAGGCAGACTCGGACAAGCCGAGGGGCTAATGAAAAACTGTTTTTT.

This chain uses TRBV11-2 with TRBJ2-7; no firm D call. CDR3 length equals 13 residues. From germline, CDR1 is SGHAT and CDR2 FQNNGV. The V and J ends lost 5 bases and 6 bases respectively, with 14 bases between them. CDR3 protein: CASSPRTNSEQYF. In nucleotides, the CDR3 is TGTGCCAGCAGCCCGAGGACGAACTCCGAGCAGTACTTC.

The chain uses TRBV7-8 and TRBJ2-5; the match to TRBD2 covers 15 bases. The end of the DNA is better explained by TRBJ2-7, so the J call may be wrong. This CDR3 has 17 residues. The germline V gene has CDR1 SGHVS and CDR2 FQNEAQ. CDR3 coding DNA: TGTGCCAGCAGCTTAGTAGGAGGACTAGCGGGAGGGAGCGAGCAGTACTTC. Its translation is CASSLVGGLAGGSEQYF.

V is TRBV5-4 and J is TRBJ1-2; TRBD1 aligns across 8 bases. In germline, CDR1 is SGHNT, CDR2 YYREEE (reference sequence). The length of the CDR3 is 13 residues. The J segment lost 7 bases and the V segment lost 0 bases, leaving 2 bases of the junction unmatched. CDR3 nucleotides: TGTGCCAGCAGCTTGGACAGGGGGGTTGGCTACACCTTC. Translation gives CASSLDRGVGYTF.

The rearrangement links TRBV6-6 to TRBJ2-7; 11 nucleotides align to TRBD2. Germline trimming cut 2 bases from V and 0 bases from J; bases unmatched to any gene: 0. Germline loops: CDR1 MNHNY, CDR2 SVGAGI (reference sequence). The CDR3 is 15 amino acids. The CDR3 coding sequence is TGTGCCAGCAGTTACACTAGCGGGAGCTCCTACGAGCAGTACTTC. Translation: CASSYTSGSSYEQYF.

Comment on this clone: The same CDR3 is also encoded by other DNA sequences in this sample. The rearrangement uses TRBV6-6 and TRBJ2-7, with 9 bases aligning to TRBD1. Germline trimming cut 0 bases from V and 3 bases from J; bases unmatched to any gene: 0. From germline, CDR1 is MNHNY and CDR2 SVGAGI (reference sequence). There are 14 residues in the CDR3. The CDR3 reads CASSYSGQGYEQYF. As DNA, the CDR3 is TGTGCCAGCAGTTACTCGGGACAGGGCTACGAGCAGTACTTC.

The chain employs TRBV4-1 and TRBJ1-5; the D is unclear. V lost 0 bases to trimming and J lost 6 bases, with 12 bases between them. The CDR3 sequence is 15 residues long. The germline V gene encodes CDR1 MGHRA and CDR2 YSYEKL. The CDR3 loop reads CASSQDLPVRQPQHF. The CDR3 region has the DNA TGCGCCAGCAGCCAAGATCTACCTGTACGTCAGCCCCAGCATTTT.

The V gene is TRBV27, the J gene TRBJ1-6; 9 nucleotides align to TRBD1. Germline values: CDR1 MNHEY, CDR2 SMNVEV (reference sequence). The length of the CDR3 is 17 residues. J lost 1 base, V lost 5 bases, and 6 bases had no gene match. The chain's CDR3 is CASSMRQGGSYNSPLHF. In DNA, the CDR3 is TGTGCCAGCAGTATGCGACAGGGGGGGTCCTATAATTCACCCCTCCACTTT.

The J gene is TRBJ2-1, the V gene TRBV6-5; 7 bases fit TRBD1. Looked up from germline, CDR1 is MNHEY and CDR2 is SVGAGI. This CDR3 is built from 15 residues. The ends lost 5 bases at V and 3 bases at J; junction bases unmatched: 7. The CDR3 sequence is CASSTPTGIYNEQFF. In nucleotides, the CDR3 is TGTGCCAGCAGTACCCCGACAGGGATCTACAATGAGCAGTTCTTC.

A few counts support this clone. The chain employs TRBV19 and TRBJ1-1; D unresolved. V shed 5 bases and J shed 7 bases, with 8 bases lying between them. Germline values: CDR1 LNHDA, CDR2 SQIVND (reference sequence). CDR3 length equals 11 residues. CDR3 nucleotide sequence: TGTGCCAGTAGTCGGGCGGGTGAAGCTTTCTTT. It yields the protein CASSRAGEAFF.

This clone has a handful of counts. The chain uses TRBV19 and TRBJ2-5; TRBD2 agrees at 9 bases. The CDR3 sequence is 14 residues long. The J segment lost 5 bases and the V segment lost 5 bases, leaving 6 bases of the junction unmatched. The germline gives CDR1 LNHDA, CDR2 SQIVND (reference sequence). CDR3 loop: CASSLGLAHETQYF. The CDR3 DNA sequence: TGTGCCAGTAGTTTGGGACTAGCCCACGAGACCCAGTACTTC.

The rearrangement joins TRBV6-5 to TRBJ2-2; perhaps D is TRBD1 or TRBD2 (6 bases each). V was shortened by 1 base and J by 6 bases, with 15 bases between the two germline ends. The CDR3 consists of 16 residues. The germline gives CDR1 MNHEY, CDR2 SVGAGI. This CDR3 reads CASSYFWGADPGELFF. CDR3 nucleotides: TGTGCCAGCAGTTACTTTTGGGGGGCGGACCCCGGGGAGCTGTTTTTT.

The chain combines TRBV5-1 with TRBJ2-1, with 11 bases aligning to TRBD2. From germline, CDR1 is SGHRS and CDR2 YFSETQ. The CDR3 runs 16 residues. V lost 4 bases and J lost 5; bases outside the gene matches: 8. In nucleotides, the CDR3 is TGCGCCAGCAGCCGATTACTAGCGGGAGCCAACAATGAGCAGTTCTTC. It encodes CASSRLLAGANNEQFF. Together with reference TRBV5-1 and TRBJ2-1, the CDR3 gives the full variable domain: KAGVTQTPRYLIKTRGQQVTLSCSPISGHRSVSWYQQTPGQGLQFLFEYFSETQRNKGNFPGRFSGRQFSNSRSEMNVSTLELGDSALYLCASSRLLAGANNEQFFGPGTRLTVL.

The chain is built from TRBV28 and TRBJ1-1; 7 bases are shared with TRBD1. CDR3 size: 15 residues. Germline CDR1 and CDR2: MDHEN and SYDVKM. V dropped 4 bases and J dropped 6; count of bases not matched to a gene: 11. CDR3 sequence: CASSSTDRVRAEAFF. CDR3 DNA: TGTGCCAGCAGTTCCACCGACAGGGTTAGAGCTGAAGCTTTCTTT.

This sequence joins TRBV19 and TRBJ2-7, with D uncertain. The V end lost 3 bases, the J end lost 6 bases, and 15 bases lay between the germline ends. CDR1 LNHDA and CDR2 SQIVND come from the germline V gene (reference sequence). This CDR3 has 14 residues. The CDR3 region is CASSIKVSWGEQYF. CDR3 nucleotides: TGTGCCAGTAGTATTAAAGTTTCCTGGGGCGAGCAGTACTTC.